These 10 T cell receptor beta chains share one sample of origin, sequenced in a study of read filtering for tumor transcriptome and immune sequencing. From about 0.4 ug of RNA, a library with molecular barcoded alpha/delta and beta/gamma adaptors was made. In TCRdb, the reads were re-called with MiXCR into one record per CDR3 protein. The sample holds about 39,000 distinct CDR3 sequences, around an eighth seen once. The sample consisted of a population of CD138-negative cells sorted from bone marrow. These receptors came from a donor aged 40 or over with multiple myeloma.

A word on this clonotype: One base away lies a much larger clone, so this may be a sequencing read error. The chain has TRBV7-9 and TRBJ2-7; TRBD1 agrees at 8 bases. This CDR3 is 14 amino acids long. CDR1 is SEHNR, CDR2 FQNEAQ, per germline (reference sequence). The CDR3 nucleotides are TGTGCCAGCGGCTTCCTGGGACAGGCCTACGAGCAGTACTTC. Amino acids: CASGFLGQAYEQYF.

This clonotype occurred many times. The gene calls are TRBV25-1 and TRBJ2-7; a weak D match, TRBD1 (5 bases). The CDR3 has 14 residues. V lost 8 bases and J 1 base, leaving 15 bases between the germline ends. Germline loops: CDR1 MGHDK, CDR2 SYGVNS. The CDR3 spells CASPRSRGSYEQYF. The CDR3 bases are TGTGCCAGCCCGCGTAGTAGGGGATCCTACGAGCAGTACTTC.

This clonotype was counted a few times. CDR3 DNA: TGTGCCAGCAGTTCTGCCCTGTTGACAGCGGGAGTAGAGGAGCAGTTCTTC. It encodes CASSSALLTAGVEEQFF. J is TRBJ2-1 and V is TRBV28; TRBD2 aligns across 8 bases. Trimming removed 4 bases from V and 10 bases from J; junction bases left unmatched: 18. The germline gives CDR1 MDHEN, CDR2 SYDVKM. The CDR3 is made up of 17 amino acids.

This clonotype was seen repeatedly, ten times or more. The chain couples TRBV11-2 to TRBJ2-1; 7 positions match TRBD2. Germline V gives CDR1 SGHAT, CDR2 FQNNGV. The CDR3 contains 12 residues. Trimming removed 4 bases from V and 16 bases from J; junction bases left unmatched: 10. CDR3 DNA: TGTGCCAGCAGCTGGGGGGGGAGGTTCGGATTCTTC. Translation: CASSWGGRFGFF.

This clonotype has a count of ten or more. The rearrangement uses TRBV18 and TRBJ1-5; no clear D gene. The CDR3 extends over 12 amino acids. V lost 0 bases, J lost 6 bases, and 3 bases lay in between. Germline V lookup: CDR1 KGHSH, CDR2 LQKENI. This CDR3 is CASSPPGQPQHF. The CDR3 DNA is TGTGCCAGCTCACCACCGGGTCAGCCCCAGCATTTT.

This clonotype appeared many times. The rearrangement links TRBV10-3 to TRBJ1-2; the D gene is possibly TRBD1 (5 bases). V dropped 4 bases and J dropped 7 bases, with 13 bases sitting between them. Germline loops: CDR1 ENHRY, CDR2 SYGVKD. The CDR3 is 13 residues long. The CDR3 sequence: CAISADRGFGYTF. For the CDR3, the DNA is TGTGCCATCAGTGCCGACAGAGGATTTGGCTACACCTTC.

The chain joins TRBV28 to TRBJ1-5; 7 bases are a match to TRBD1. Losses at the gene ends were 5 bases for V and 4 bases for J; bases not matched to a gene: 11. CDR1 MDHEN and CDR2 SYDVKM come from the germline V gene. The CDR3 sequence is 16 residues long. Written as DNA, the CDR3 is TGTGCCAGCAGTCCATCGACAGGGCGAGGAAATCAGCCCCAGCATTTT. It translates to CASSPSTGRGNQPQHF.

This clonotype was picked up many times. This CDR3 is CASSYTGVTEAFF. In DNA, the CDR3 is TGTGCCAGCAGCTACACAGGGGTCACTGAAGCTTTCTTT. This chain uses TRBV2 with TRBJ1-1; 7 bases align to TRBD1. CDR1 and CDR2 from the germline V gene are SNHLY and FYNNEI. The V gene end was trimmed by 6 bases and the J gene end by 4 bases; junction bases not matched to a gene: 5. The CDR3 loop spans 13 amino acids.

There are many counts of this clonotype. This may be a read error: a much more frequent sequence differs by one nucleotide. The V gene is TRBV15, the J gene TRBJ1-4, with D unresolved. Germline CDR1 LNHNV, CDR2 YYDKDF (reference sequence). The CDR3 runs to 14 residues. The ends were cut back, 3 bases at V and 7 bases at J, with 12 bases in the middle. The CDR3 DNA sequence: TGTGCCACCAGCAGGGGCTCCGCGAGTGAAAAACTGTTTTTT. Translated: CATSRGSASEKLFF. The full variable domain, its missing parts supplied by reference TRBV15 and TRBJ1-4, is DAMVIQNPRYQVTQFGKPVTLSCSQTLNHNVMYWYQQKSSQAPKLLFHYYDKDFNNEADTPDNFQSRRPNTSFCFLDIRSPGLGDTAMYLCATSRGSASEKLFFGSGTQLSVL.

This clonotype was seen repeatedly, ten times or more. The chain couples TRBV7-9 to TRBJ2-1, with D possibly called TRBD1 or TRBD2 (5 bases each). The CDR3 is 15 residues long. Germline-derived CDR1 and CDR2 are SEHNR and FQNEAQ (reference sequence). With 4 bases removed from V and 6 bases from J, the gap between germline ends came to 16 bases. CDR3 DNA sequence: TGTGCCAGCAGCTCCGGGACGTCCACGTCCAATGAGCAGTTCTTC. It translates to CASSSGTSTSNEQFF.